The sequence of this TCR beta chain was determined in a study of blood T cell repertoires in COVID-19. Study information: The study drew acute and convalescent COVID-19 samples from the United States, Italy and Spain. The analysed material was cDNA or gDNA that came from T cells, B-cell-depleted T cells, or PBMCs.

Trimming stripped 2 bases from V and 1 base from J, with 11 bases between. This CDR3 has 15 residues. Germline V gene data show CDR1 as GTSNPN and CDR2 as SVGIG (reference sequence). In the authors' workflow: From reference gene primer amplification, estimates of nucleated cell counts were derived. Assay used: immunoSEQ multiplex PCR; TCRdb lists only in-frame clones, some missing. V, J and clone size are those of that table, while D and trimming were read from the DNA. The repertoire has 250,000 to 350,000 clones, 75% to 90% of them found once; the top ten carry about 2.2%. This receptor was identified in a woman aged 50 to 65 who had recovered from COVID-19. V usage is TRBV30 and J usage is TRBJ2-2; D is undetermined. The sequenced material came from peripheral blood. The CDR3 DNA reads TGTGCCTGGAGTAGAGAGACACTGAACACCGGGGAGCTGTTTTTT. It is translated as CAWSRETLNTGELFF. The whole variable domain, filled in from reference TRBV30 and TRBJ2-2, reads SQTIHQWPATLVQPVGSPLSLECTVEGTSNPNLYWYRQAAGRGLQLLFYSVGIGQISSEVPQNLSASRPQDRQFILSSKKLLLSDSGFYLCAWSRETLNTGELFFGEGSRLTVL.